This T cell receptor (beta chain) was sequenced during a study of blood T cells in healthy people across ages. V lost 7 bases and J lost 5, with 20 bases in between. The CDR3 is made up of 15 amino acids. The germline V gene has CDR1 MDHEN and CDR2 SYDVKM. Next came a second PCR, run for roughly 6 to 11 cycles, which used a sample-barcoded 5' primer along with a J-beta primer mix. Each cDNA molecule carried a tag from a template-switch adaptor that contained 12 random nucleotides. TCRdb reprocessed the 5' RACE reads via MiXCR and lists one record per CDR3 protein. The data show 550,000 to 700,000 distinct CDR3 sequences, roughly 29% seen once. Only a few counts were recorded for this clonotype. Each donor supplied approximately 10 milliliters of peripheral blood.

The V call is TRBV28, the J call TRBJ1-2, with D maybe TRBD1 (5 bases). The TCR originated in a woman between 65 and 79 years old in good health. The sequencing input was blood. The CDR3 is CASTRRGRELYGYTF. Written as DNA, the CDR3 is TGTGCCAGCACCAGAAGGGGTAGGGAGCTATATGGCTACACCTTC.